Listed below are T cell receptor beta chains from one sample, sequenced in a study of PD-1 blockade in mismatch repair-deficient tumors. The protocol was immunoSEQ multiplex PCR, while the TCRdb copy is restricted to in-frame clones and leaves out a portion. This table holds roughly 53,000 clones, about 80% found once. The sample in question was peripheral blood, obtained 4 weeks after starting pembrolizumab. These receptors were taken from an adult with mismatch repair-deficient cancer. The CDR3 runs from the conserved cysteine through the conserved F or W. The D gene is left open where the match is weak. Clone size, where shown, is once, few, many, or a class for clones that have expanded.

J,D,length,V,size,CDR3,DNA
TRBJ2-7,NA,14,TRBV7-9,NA,CASSPGGETYEQYF,TGTGCCAGCAGCCCGGGCGGAGAAACCTACGAGCAGTACTTC
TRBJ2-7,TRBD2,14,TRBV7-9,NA,CASSLGGINYEQYF,TGTGCCAGCAGCCTGGGAGGGATCAACTACGAGCAGTACTTC
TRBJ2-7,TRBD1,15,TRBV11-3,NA,CASSKNRDRAYEQYF,TGTGCCAGCAGCAAAAACCGGGACAGGGCCTACGAGCAGTACTTC
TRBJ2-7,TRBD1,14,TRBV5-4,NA,CASRRDRGLYEQYF,TGTGCCAGCAGAAGGGACAGGGGGCTCTACGAGCAGTACTTC
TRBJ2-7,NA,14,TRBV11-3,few,CASSRSRGTGEQYF,TGTGCCAGCAGCCGGTCTCGGGGAACGGGGGAGCAGTACTTC
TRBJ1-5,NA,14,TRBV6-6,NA,CASRPGPSNQPQHF,TGTGCCAGCAGACCGGGACCTAGCAATCAGCCCCAGCATTTT
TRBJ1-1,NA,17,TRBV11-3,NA,CASSSSWDPGKYTEAFF,TGTGCCAGCAGCTCCTCCTGGGACCCGGGGAAGTACACTGAAGCTTTCTTT
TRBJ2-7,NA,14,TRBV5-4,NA,CASSFRDTTYEQYF,TGTGCCAGCAGCTTTCGGGACACAACCTACGAGCAGTACTTC
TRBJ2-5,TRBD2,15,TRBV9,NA,CASSLGLAGQETQYF,TGTGCCAGCAGCCTAGGACTAGCGGGCCAAGAGACCCAGTACTTC
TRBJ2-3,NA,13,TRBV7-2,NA,CASSLGGADTQYF,TGTGCCAGCAGCTTAGGGGGGGCGGATACGCAGTATTTT
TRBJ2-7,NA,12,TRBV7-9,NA,CASRDGRDEQYF,TGTGCCAGCAGAGACGGTCGCGACGAGCAGTACTTC
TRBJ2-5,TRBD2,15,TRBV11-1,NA,CASSWPSGTQETQYF,TGTGCCAGCAGCTGGCCTAGCGGGACTCAAGAGACCCAGTACTTC
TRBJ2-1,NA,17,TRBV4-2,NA,CASSHGQISSSYNEQFF,TGTGCCAGCAGCCACGGACAGATATCGAGCTCCTACAATGAGCAGTTCTTC
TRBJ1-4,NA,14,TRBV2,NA,CASSVRAGNEKLFF,TGTGCCAGCAGTGTCAGGGCGGGAAATGAAAAACTGTTTTTT
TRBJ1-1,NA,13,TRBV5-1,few,CASSLRGGTEAFF,TGCGCCAGCAGCTTGAGGGGGGGCACTGAAGCTTTCTTT
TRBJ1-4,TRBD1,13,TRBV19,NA,CASRTGGYEKLFF,TGTGCCAGTAGGACAGGGGGCTATGAAAAACTGTTTTTT
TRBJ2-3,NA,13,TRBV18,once,CASSPPGADTQYF,TGTGCCAGCTCACCACCGGGGGCAGATACGCAGTATTTT
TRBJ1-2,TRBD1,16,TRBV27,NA,CASSLLPGQGDYGYTF,TGTGCCAGCAGTTTACTTCCGGGACAGGGAGACTATGGCTACACCTTC
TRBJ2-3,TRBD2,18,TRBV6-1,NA,CASSAGTSSYSHTDTQYF,TGTGCCAGCAGTGCCGGGACTAGCTCATATTCTCACACAGATACGCAGTATTTT
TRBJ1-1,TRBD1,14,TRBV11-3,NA,CASLGQAVNTEAFF,TGTGCCAGCTTAGGACAGGCGGTCAACACTGAAGCTTTCTTT
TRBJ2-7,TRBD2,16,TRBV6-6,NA,CASSYSPAGFSYEQYF,TGTGCCAGCAGTTACTCTCCAGCGGGGTTCTCCTACGAGCAGTACTTC
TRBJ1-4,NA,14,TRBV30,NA,CAWSGGYGGEKLFF,TGTGCCTGGAGTGGGGGATACGGAGGGGAAAAACTGTTTTTT
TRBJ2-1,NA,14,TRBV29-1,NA,CSVDSLIGGREQFF,TGCAGCGTTGACAGTCTCATAGGTGGTCGTGAGCAGTTCTTC
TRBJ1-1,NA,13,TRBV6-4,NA,CASSLQGNTEAFF,TGTGCCAGCAGCCTACAAGGGAACACTGAAGCTTTCTTT
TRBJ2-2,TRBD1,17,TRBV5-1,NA,CASSLGPGQGVTGELFF,TGCGCCAGCAGCTTGGGCCCGGGACAGGGGGTCACCGGGGAGCTGTTTTTT
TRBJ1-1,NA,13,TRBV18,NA,CASSPLQNTEAFF,TGTGCCAGCTCACCATTGCAGAACACTGAAGCTTTCTTT
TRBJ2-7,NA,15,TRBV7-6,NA,CASSSARDSVYEQYF,TGTGCCAGCAGCTCGGCACGGGACTCAGTATACGAGCAGTACTTC
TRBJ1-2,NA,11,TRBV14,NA,CASSQGYGYTF,TGTGCCAGCAGCCAGGGGTATGGCTACACCTTC
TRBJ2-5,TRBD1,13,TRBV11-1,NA,CASRRTGEETQYF,TGTGCCAGCAGAAGGACAGGGGAAGAGACCCAGTACTTC
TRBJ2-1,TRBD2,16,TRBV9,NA,CASSVLGTSGIDEQFF,TGTGCCAGCAGCGTGTTAGGGACTAGCGGGATCGATGAGCAGTTCTTC
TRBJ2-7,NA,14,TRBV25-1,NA,CASSEVGSLYEQYF,TGTGCCAGCAGTGAAGTGGGCAGCCTCTACGAGCAGTACTTC
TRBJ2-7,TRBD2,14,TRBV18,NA,CASASGGSSYEQYF,TGTGCCAGCGCCAGCGGGGGGAGCTCCTACGAGCAGTACTTC
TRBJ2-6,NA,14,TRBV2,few,CASSGVSGANVLTF,TGTGCCAGCAGTGGGGTATCAGGGGCCAACGTCCTGACTTTC
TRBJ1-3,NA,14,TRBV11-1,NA,CASSLEGPPTTIYF,TGTGCCAGCAGCTTAGAGGGGCCTCCCACCACCATATATTTT
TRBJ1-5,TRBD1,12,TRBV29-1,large,CSAGQGGQPQHF,TGCAGCGCTGGACAGGGAGGTCAGCCCCAGCATTTT
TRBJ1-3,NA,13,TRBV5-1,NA,CASSSDRGNTIYF,TGCGCCAGCAGCTCCGACCGGGGAAACACCATATATTTT
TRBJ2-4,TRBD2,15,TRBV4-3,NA,CASSQGSSGGNIQYF,TGCGCCAGCAGCCAAGGAAGTAGCGGGGGAAACATTCAGTACTTC
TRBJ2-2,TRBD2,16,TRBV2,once,CASSLTSGRGTGELFF,TGTGCCAGCAGTTTGACTAGCGGGAGAGGTACCGGGGAGCTGTTTTTT
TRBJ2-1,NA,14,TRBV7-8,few,CASSLAGEYNEQFF,TGTGCCAGCAGCTTAGCGGGTGAGTACAATGAGCAGTTCTTC
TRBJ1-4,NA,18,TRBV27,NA,CASSPRGRRGGTNEKLFF,TGTGCCAGCAGTCCTAGGGGGAGGAGAGGTGGTACTAATGAAAAACTGTTTTTT
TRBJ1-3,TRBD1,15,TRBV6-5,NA,CASRITGVSGNTIYF,TGTGCCAGCAGGATTACAGGGGTCTCTGGAAACACCATATATTTT
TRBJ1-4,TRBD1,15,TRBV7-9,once,CASSSPGQDHEKLFF,TGTGCCAGCAGCTCACCGGGACAGGACCATGAAAAACTGTTTTTT
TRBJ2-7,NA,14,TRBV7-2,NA,CASSIRTRIGEQYF,TGTGCCAGCAGCATAAGGACCCGGATCGGCGAGCAGTACTTC
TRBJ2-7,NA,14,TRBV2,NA,CASKTTASGDEQYF,TGTGCCAGCAAGACGACAGCGTCTGGTGACGAGCAGTACTTC
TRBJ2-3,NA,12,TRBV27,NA,CASSLSADTQYF,TGTGCCAGCAGTTTATCGGCAGATACGCAGTATTTT
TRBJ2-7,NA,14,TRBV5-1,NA,CASSLTDPKYEQYF,TGCGCCAGCAGCCTGACGGACCCGAAATACGAGCAGTACTTC
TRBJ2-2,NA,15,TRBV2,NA,CASSGGLANTGELFF,TGTGCCAGCAGTGGGGGTCTCGCGAACACCGGGGAGCTGTTTTTT
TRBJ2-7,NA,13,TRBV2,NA,CASRVTRDTVQYF,TGTGCCAGCAGGGTCACCCGGGACACGGTGCAGTACTTC
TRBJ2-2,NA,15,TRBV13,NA,CASSSRTGFAGELFF,TGTGCCAGCAGCTCCCGTACAGGGTTCGCCGGGGAGCTGTTTTTT
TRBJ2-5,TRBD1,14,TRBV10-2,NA,CASRLGQGGETQYF,TGCGCCAGCAGGTTAGGACAGGGCGGGGAGACCCAGTACTTC
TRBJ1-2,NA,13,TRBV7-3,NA,CASSPDATYGYTF,TGTGCCAGCAGCCCGGACGCTACCTATGGCTACACCTTC
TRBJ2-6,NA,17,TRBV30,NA,CAWSVNRVFSGANVLTF,TGTGCCTGGAGTGTAAACAGGGTTTTCTCTGGGGCCAACGTCCTGACTTTC
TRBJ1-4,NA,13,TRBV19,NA,CAIRTADNEKLFF,TGTGCCATCCGGACAGCTGATAATGAAAAACTGTTTTTT
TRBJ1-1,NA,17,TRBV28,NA,CASSPTGLGGFWTEAFF,TGTGCCAGCAGTCCTACGGGGCTGGGGGGCTTTTGGACTGAAGCTTTCTTT